The 22 T cell receptor beta chains below all came from one sample that was sequenced in a study of blood T cell repertoires in COVID-19. The data were produced by immunoSEQ multiplex PCR, yet TCRdb's version contains in-frame clones alone and is incomplete. This table holds 110,000 to 150,000 clones, around 82% found once. Sequencing input: peripheral blood. The receptors stem from a woman aged 45 to 65 with acute or convalescent COVID-19.

This clone has just a few counts. The chain employs TRBV7-2 and TRBJ2-7; 9 nucleotides align to TRBD1. V shed 1 base, J shed 4 bases, and the junction held 5 bases outside the gene matches. Per germline, CDR1 SGHTA and CDR2 FQGNSA. The CDR3 totals 15 residues. The CDR3 bases are TGTGCCAGCAGCTTAGGAGGGACAGGGAAGTACGAGCAGTACTTC. As protein: CASSLGGTGKYEQYF. Looking up the rest from reference TRBV7-2 and TRBJ2-7 gives the full variable domain: GAGVSQSPSNKVTEKGKDVELRCDPISGHTALYWYRQSLGQGLEFLIYFQGNSAPDKSGLPSDRFSAERTGGSVSTLTIQRTQQEDSAVYLCASSLGGTGKYEQYFGPGTRLTVT.

The chain recombines TRBV18 with TRBJ2-7; TRBD1 matches at 9 bases. From germline, CDR1 is KGHSH and CDR2 LQKENI. V lost 0 bases, J lost 6 bases, and 6 bases stayed unmatched. The CDR3 totals 15 residues. The DNA of the CDR3 is TGTGCCAGCTCACCACCGATGGGACAGGGTACCGAGCAGTACTTC. It translates to CASSPPMGQGTEQYF.

The genes are TRBV28 and TRBJ1-2; 8 nucleotides match TRBD1. CDR3 length equals 15 residues. V lost 3 bases to trimming and J lost 1 base; unmatched junction nucleotides: 4. CDR1 MDHEN and CDR2 SYDVKM come from the germline V gene. CDR3 in DNA: TGTGCCAGCAGTTTTCGGGACAGGATTAACTATGGCTACACCTTC. Translating gives CASSFRDRINYGYTF.

V and J are TRBV5-4 and TRBJ2-3, with D perhaps TRBD2 (6 bases). The germline V gene has CDR1 SGHNT and CDR2 YYREEE (reference sequence). The CDR3 contains 15 residues. V lost 5 bases to trimming and J lost 4 bases, with 17 bases between them. The CDR3 DNA is TGTGCCAGCAGAACCCGGGGGACCCTCCCAGATACGCAGTATTTT. It yields the protein CASRTRGTLPDTQYF.

The chain has TRBV30 and TRBJ2-5; 8 nucleotides align to TRBD1. V was clipped by 4 bases and J by 3 bases; unmatched bases: 4. CDR3 length equals 13 residues. Germline CDR1 is GTSNPN and CDR2 is SVGIG (reference sequence). The CDR3 nucleotides are TGTGCCTGGAACAGGGGGAATAAAGAGACCCAGTACTTC. Encoded protein: CAWNRGNKETQYF.

The V gene is TRBV18, the J gene TRBJ1-1, with D unresolved. Germline loops: CDR1 KGHSH, CDR2 LQKENI. The length of the CDR3 is 14 residues. The V end was cut by 0 bases, the J end by 5 bases, with 10 bases between. CDR3 in DNA: TGTGCCAGCTCACCACCGGCGGATCGTACTGAAGCTTTCTTT. Residues: CASSPPADRTEAFF.

There are a few counts of this clone. The V gene is TRBV19, the J gene TRBJ1-4; TRBD1 matches 8 bases. The germline CDR1 and CDR2 sequences are LNHDA and SQIVND (reference sequence). J was trimmed by 7 bases and V by 3 bases; bases with no gene match: 13. CDR3 length: 17 residues. DNA for the CDR3: TGTGCCAGTAGTATTTTCTTGGAGGACAGGGTGTGTGAAAAACTGTTTTTT. This encodes CASSIFLEDRVCEKLFF.

V gene TRBV11-3 combines with J gene TRBJ2-3; D is unclear. The CDR3 is 16 amino acids. With 4 bases removed from V and 0 bases from J, the gap between germline ends came to 14 bases. CDR1 and CDR2 (germline): SGHNT, YENEEA. The CDR3 sequence: CASSSPSPTSTDTQYF. CDR3 nucleotide sequence: TGTGCCAGCAGCTCGCCAAGCCCGACTAGCACAGATACGCAGTATTTT.

This clone was counted once. The CDR3 protein is CASSLAAGSPGANVLTF. In nucleotides, the CDR3 is TGTGCCAGCAGCTTGGCCGCCGGTAGTCCTGGGGCCAACGTCCTGACTTTC. The chain combines TRBV5-4 with TRBJ2-6; D remains ambiguous. CDR3 size: 17 residues. V lost 0 bases to trimming and J lost 2 bases, with 12 bases between them. Germline V lookup: CDR1 SGHNT, CDR2 YYREEE (reference sequence).

The chain combines TRBV12-3 or TRBV12-4 with TRBJ1-1; D gene uncertain. V dropped 6 bases and J dropped 0 bases, with 8 bases sitting between them. This CDR3 region has 13 residues. CDR3 bases: TGTGCCAGCAGGGCCCTCATGAACACTGAAGCTTTCTTT. This translates into CASRALMNTEAFF.

This clone was observed a handful of times. The genes are TRBV19 and TRBJ1-1; 10 bases align to TRBD1. Germline assignment: CDR1 LNHDA and CDR2 SQIVND (reference sequence). V lost 6 bases, J lost 6 bases, and 4 bases stayed unmatched. The CDR3 length is 13 residues. CDR3 in amino acids: CASRGQGTPEAFF. For the CDR3, the DNA is TGTGCCAGTAGGGGACAGGGGACGCCTGAAGCTTTCTTT.

The V gene is TRBV6-5, the J gene TRBJ2-7; 8 positions agree with TRBD2. Germline CDR1 is MNHEY and CDR2 is SVGAGI. Trimming cost V 0 bases and J 6 bases; bases outside gene matches: 7. The CDR3 length is 15 residues. CDR3: CASSYSGTRGAEQYF. In DNA, the CDR3 is TGTGCCAGCAGTTACTCCGGGACTAGGGGGGCCGAGCAGTACTTC.

The J gene is TRBJ2-2, the V gene TRBV5-6; tentative D call: TRBD2 (6 bases). This CDR3 has 14 amino acids. Trimming removed 4 bases at V and 3 bases at J, with 10 bases between. Germline V gene sequence: CDR1 SGHDT, CDR2 YYEEEE. The CDR3 reads CASSRLGDTGELFF. CDR3 in DNA: TGTGCCAGCAGCAGACTAGGGGACACCGGGGAGCTGTTTTTT. The full variable domain, in which reference TRBV5-6 and TRBJ2-2 provide the parts outside the CDR3, is DAGVTQSPTHLIKTRGQQVTLRCSPKSGHDTVSWYQQALGQGPQFIFQYYEEEERQRGNFPDRFSGHQFPNYSSELNVNALLLGDSALYLCASSRLGDTGELFFGEGSRLTVL.

This chain joins TRBV7-9 and TRBJ2-3; D is uncertain. Between the trimmed V and J ends, which lost 0 bases and 4 bases, there was a span of 8 bases. This CDR3 region has 14 residues. Per the germline V gene, CDR1 is SEHNR and CDR2 is FQNEAQ (reference sequence). The CDR3, as DNA: TGTGCCAGCAGCTTAGCATCGGCGGCAGATACGCAGTATTTT. This encodes CASSLASAADTQYF.

The rearrangement joins TRBV7-8 to TRBJ2-1; the match to TRBD1 covers 7 bases. CDR1 and CDR2 (germline): SGHVS, FQNEAQ. V lost 5 bases to trimming and J lost 8 bases; unmatched junction nucleotides: 6. This CDR3 is built from 13 residues. CDR3 loop: CASSLTGSYEQFF. In DNA, the CDR3 is TGTGCCAGCAGCCTGACAGGGAGCTATGAGCAGTTCTTC.

The CDR3 DNA reads as TGTGCCAGCAGCCAAGAGGAGGGGATCGACTATAATCAGCCCCAGCATTTT. Encoded protein: CASSQEEGIDYNQPQHF. This chain connects TRBV4-2 to TRBJ1-5, with a weak D call TRBD1 (5 bases). Germline CDR1 LGHNA, CDR2 YNFKEQ. The CDR3 runs to 17 residues. V was clipped by 0 bases and J by 4 bases, with 16 bases between them.

The chain combines TRBV7-2 with TRBJ2-5, with 10 bases fitting TRBD2. The germline V gene encodes CDR1 SGHTA and CDR2 FQGNSA. J lost 12 bases, V lost 5 bases, and 3 bases had no gene match. The CDR3 sequence is 11 residues long. Written as DNA, the CDR3 is TGTGCCAGCAGCCCCCTAGCGGGGGAGTACTTC. Translation: CASSPLAGEYF.

This clone was recorded a few times. The CDR3 nucleotides are TGTGCCAGCAGCTTCGGCAGAGGCTATGGCTACACCTTC. Translated: CASSFGRGYGYTF. The V call is TRBV7-9, the J call TRBJ1-2; D ambiguous. Trimming shortened V by 3 bases and J by 4 bases, and 9 bases separated the two germline ends. This CDR3 is 13 amino acids long. Germline values: CDR1 SEHNR, CDR2 FQNEAQ (reference sequence).

The chain carries TRBV19 and TRBJ2-1; 14 nucleotides align to TRBD2. The ends lost 7 bases at V and 6 bases at J; junction bases unmatched: 14. The CDR3 is 18 amino acids. Per the germline V gene, CDR1 is LNHDA and CDR2 is SQIVND (reference sequence). In nucleotides, the CDR3 is TGTGCCAGTAATCCTCTAAAGACTAGCGGGGGGGACCGCAATGAGCAGTTCTTC. It translates to CASNPLKTSGGDRNEQFF.

The gene calls are TRBV9 and TRBJ1-6; 7 bases are shared with TRBD1. The CDR3 spans 17 residues. Germline V gives CDR1 SGDLS, CDR2 YYNGEE. V gave up 0 bases and J gave up 9 bases; unmatched junction bases: 12. CDR3 residues: CASSVEGGGAQGSPLHF. The CDR3 nucleotides read TGTGCCAGCAGCGTAGAAGGGGGCGGGGCGCAGGGTTCACCCCTCCACTTT. Complete variable domain (other parts from reference TRBV9 and TRBJ1-6): DSGVTQTPKHLITATGQRVTLRCSPRSGDLSVYWYQQSLDQGLQFLIQYYNGEERAKGNILERFSAQQFPDLHSELNLSSLELGDSALYFCASSVEGGGAQGSPLHFGNGTRLTVT.

This chain links TRBV19 with TRBJ1-5; a weak D match, TRBD1 (6 bases). This CDR3 is built from 14 residues. Trimming removed 3 bases from V and 7 bases from J, with 13 bases in between. Per the germline V gene, CDR1 is LNHDA and CDR2 is SQIVND (reference sequence). The CDR3 DNA is TGTGCCAGTAGTATTCCTCAGGGGCGACAGCCCCAGCATTTT. As protein: CASSIPQGRQPQHF.

This clone was recorded at least ten times. The J gene is TRBJ1-2, the V gene TRBV19, with TRBD1 matching 8 bases. The V segment lost 6 bases and the J segment 7 bases; nucleotides outside the gene matches: 10. The CDR3 consists of 14 residues. The V gene's germline CDR1 is LNHDA and CDR2 SQIVND (reference sequence). CDR3 DNA: TGTGCCAGTAGGAACAGGGGGGAGTCCGGTGGCTACACCTTC. It codes for CASRNRGESGGYTF.